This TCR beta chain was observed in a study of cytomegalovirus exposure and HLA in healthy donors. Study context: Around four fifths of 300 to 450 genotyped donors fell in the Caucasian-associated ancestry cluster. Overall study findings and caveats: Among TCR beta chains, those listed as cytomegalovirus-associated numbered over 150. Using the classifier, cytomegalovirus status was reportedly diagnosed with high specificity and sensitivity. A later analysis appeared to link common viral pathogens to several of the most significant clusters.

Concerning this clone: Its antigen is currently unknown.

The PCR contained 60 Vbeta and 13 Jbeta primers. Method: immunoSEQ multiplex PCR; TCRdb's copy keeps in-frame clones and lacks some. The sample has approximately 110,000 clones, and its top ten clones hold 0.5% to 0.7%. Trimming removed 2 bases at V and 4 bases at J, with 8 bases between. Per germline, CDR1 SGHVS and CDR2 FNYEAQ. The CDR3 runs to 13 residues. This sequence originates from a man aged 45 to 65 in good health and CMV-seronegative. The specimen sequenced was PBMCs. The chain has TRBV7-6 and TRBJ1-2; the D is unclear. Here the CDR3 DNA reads TGTGCCAGCAGCTTATCCAGGTTCTATGGCTACACCTTC. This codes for CASSLSRFYGYTF.